Listed here are 19 T cell receptor beta chains from one sample, sequenced in a study of cytomegalovirus exposure and HLA in healthy donors. 13 Jbeta primers and 60 Vbeta primers were used for the PCR. Method: immunoSEQ multiplex PCR; TCRdb's copy keeps in-frame clones and lacks some. Among fewer than 200,000 clones listed, approximately 84% were seen once. The specimen sequenced was PBMCs. These receptors all stem from a man aged 18 to 30 in good health and CMV-seropositive.

CDR3 coding DNA: TGTGCCAGCAGCCAAGGGGGTGAAGCTTTCTTT. Translating it yields CASSQGGEAFF. The gene calls are TRBV11-3 and TRBJ1-1, with TRBD1 as a possible D gene (6 bases). Per the germline V gene, CDR1 is SGHNT and CDR2 is YENEEA. Trimming left V 5 bases short and J 7 bases short, with 8 bases between. The CDR3 extends over 11 amino acids. Supplemented by reference TRBV11-3 and TRBJ1-1, the full variable domain reads EAGVVQSPRYKIIEKKQPVAFWCNPISGHNTLYWYLQNLGQGPELLIRYENEEAVDDSQLPKDRFSAERLKGVDSTLKIQPAELGDSAVYLCASSQGGEAFFGQGTRLTVV.

The chain employs TRBV5-6 and TRBJ2-7; D is possibly TRBD1 (5 bases). CDR1 and CDR2 from the germline V gene are SGHDT and YYEEEE. Trimming cost V 4 bases and J 0 bases, with 11 bases left between them. The length of the CDR3 is 14 residues. The CDR3 DNA follows: TGTGCCAGCAGCACCCAGGGTAACTCCTACGAGCAGTACTTC. Its translation is CASSTQGNSYEQYF.

The chain employs TRBV27 and TRBJ1-1, with a weak D call TRBD1 (5 bases). The length of the CDR3 is 13 residues. Germline lookup yields CDR1 MNHEY and CDR2 SMNVEV (reference sequence). Trimming shortened V by 3 bases and J by 3 bases, and 8 bases separated the two germline ends. DNA for the CDR3: TGTGCCAGCAGTTTGGGGGGTCACACTGAAGCTTTCTTT. As protein: CASSLGGHTEAFF.

The chain couples TRBV27 to TRBJ1-2; D gene ambiguous. V lost 3 bases, J lost 0 bases, and 14 bases lay in between. Germline V gives CDR1 MNHEY, CDR2 SMNVEV (reference sequence). The CDR3 is 16 amino acids. The CDR3 here is CASSLNMAASNYGYTF. The DNA of the CDR3 is TGTGCCAGCAGTTTGAACATGGCTGCTTCTAACTATGGCTACACCTTC.

The J gene is TRBJ2-2, the V gene TRBV6-5; D is undetermined. Trimming removed 5 bases from V and 3 bases from J, with 4 bases in between. The CDR3 consists of 12 residues. Looked up from germline, CDR1 is MNHEY and CDR2 is SVGAGI. The CDR3 DNA reads as TGTGCCAGCAGTCCATACACCGGGGAGCTGTTTTTT. Translation gives CASSPYTGELFF.

The rearrangement joins TRBV9 to TRBJ2-7; 7 bases map to TRBD1. The CDR3 has 14 amino acids. Losses at the gene ends were 2 bases for V and 6 bases for J; bases not matched to a gene: 8. Germline values: CDR1 SGDLS, CDR2 YYNGEE. This chain's CDR3 is CASSVLGDSSEQYF. The CDR3 DNA reads TGTGCCAGCAGCGTCCTAGGGGACAGCTCCGAGCAGTACTTC.

The CDR3 sequence is CASSQGSGTGVQYTEAFF. CDR3 bases: TGCGCCAGCAGCCAAGGTTCCGGGACAGGGGTTCAATACACTGAAGCTTTCTTT. The V call is TRBV4-1, the J call TRBJ1-1; 10 positions agree with TRBD1. Trimming took 1 base from V and 3 from J; bases not matched to a gene: 11. Germline V CDR1 and CDR2: MGHRA, YSYEKL. The CDR3 consists of 18 residues.

This sequence joins TRBV2 and TRBJ2-5; D gene unclear. Deletions cut 1 base from V and 5 bases from J, with 8 bases between. This CDR3 spans 13 amino acids. CDR1 and CDR2 from the germline V gene are SNHLY and FYNNEI. CDR3 nucleotides: TGTGCCAGCAGTGAAGTAGGAGCCGAGACCCAGTACTTC. Translation: CASSEVGAETQYF.

The J gene is TRBJ2-1, the V gene TRBV10-3, with 7 bases fitting TRBD2. The CDR3 consists of 14 residues. Germline values: CDR1 ENHRY, CDR2 SYGVKD. With V trimmed by 3 bases and J by 5 bases, 4 bases remained unmatched. CDR3 in amino acids: CAISDSLADNEQFF. The CDR3 DNA sequence: TGTGCCATCAGTGATAGTCTAGCGGACAATGAGCAGTTCTTC.

This rearrangement joins TRBV13 to TRBJ1-2; no clear D. The CDR3 has 13 amino acids. Germline lookup yields CDR1 PRHDT and CDR2 FYEKMQ (reference sequence). Trimming left V 4 bases short and J 2 bases short, with 8 bases between. For the CDR3, the DNA is TGTGCCAGCAGCTCTCGAGGAAACTATGGCTACACCTTC. Translation: CASSSRGNYGYTF. Full variable domain (remainder filled in from reference TRBV13 and TRBJ1-2): AAGVIQSPRHLIKEKRETATLKCYPIPRHDTVYWYQQGPGQDPQFLISFYEKMQSDKGSIPDRFSAQQFSDYHSELNMSSLELGDSALYFCASSSRGNYGYTFGSGTRLTVV.

This chain connects TRBV7-2 to TRBJ1-1; 7 bases are a match to TRBD1. In germline, CDR1 is SGHTA, CDR2 FQGNSA. The CDR3 is 14 amino acids. V dropped 5 bases and J dropped 0; count of bases not matched to a gene: 3. CDR3 protein: CASSGGQLNTEAFF. CDR3 DNA sequence: TGTGCCAGCAGCGGGGGACAGCTGAACACTGAAGCTTTCTTT.

V usage is TRBV5-5 and J usage is TRBJ1-2, with 9 bases identical to TRBD1. This CDR3 spans 15 amino acids. The V and J ends lost 4 bases and 8 bases, in that order; junction bases with no gene match: 12. CDR1 is SGHKS and CDR2 is YYEKEE in the germline V gene (reference sequence). The CDR3 sequence: CASSSTGTGFSGYTF. In DNA, the CDR3 is TGTGCCAGCAGCAGCACCGGGACAGGGTTTTCGGGCTACACCTTC.

V is TRBV9 and J is TRBJ2-2, with TRBD2 as a possible D gene (5 bases). The CDR3 runs 15 residues. V was clipped by 0 bases and J by 3 bases, with 9 bases between them. Germline-derived CDR1 and CDR2 are SGDLS and YYNGEE. The CDR3 sequence is CASSVESGYTGELFF. DNA for the CDR3: TGTGCCAGCAGCGTAGAATCGGGGTACACCGGGGAGCTGTTTTTT.

The chain joins TRBV7-9 to TRBJ1-1, with TRBD1 identical over 8 bases. J was trimmed by 4 bases and V by 4 bases; bases with no gene match: 5. This CDR3 region has 14 residues. Germline CDR1 is SEHNR and CDR2 is FQNEAQ (reference sequence). CDR3 amino acids: CASSSGQAGTEAFF. The DNA for the CDR3 is TGTGCCAGCAGCTCGGGACAGGCTGGCACTGAAGCTTTCTTT.

The CDR3 here is CASSMAGVYEQYF. CDR3 nucleotide sequence: TGTGCCAGTAGTATGGCAGGGGTTTACGAGCAGTACTTC. The chain recombines TRBV19 with TRBJ2-7; possibly TRBD1 for D (6 bases). V lost 3 bases, J lost 4 bases, and 10 bases lay in between. The CDR3 sequence is 13 residues long. Germline V gives CDR1 LNHDA, CDR2 SQIVND (reference sequence). The variable domain in full, with the rest retrieved from reference TRBV19 and TRBJ2-7, is DGGITQSPKYLFRKEGQNVTLSCEQNLNHDAMYWYRQDPGQGLRLIYYSQIVNDFQKGDIAEGYSVSREKKESFPLTVTSAQKNPTAFYLCASSMAGVYEQYFGPGTRLTVT.

This clone was picked up one time. The V gene is TRBV2, the J gene TRBJ2-3; 13 bases line up with TRBD2. The CDR3 has 15 amino acids. With V trimmed by 6 bases and J by 8 bases, 8 bases remained unmatched. Germline V gives CDR1 SNHLY, CDR2 FYNNEI. The CDR3 loop is CASSITSGGDGTQYF. The CDR3 DNA reads TGTGCCAGCAGCATTACTAGCGGGGGGGACGGTACGCAGTATTTT.

The rearrangement links TRBV5-1 to TRBJ2-7; D is perhaps TRBD2 (6 bases). This CDR3 has 15 residues. In germline, CDR1 is SGHRS, CDR2 YFSETQ. Trimming stripped 4 bases from V and 2 bases from J, with 16 bases between. CDR3 coding DNA: TGCGCCAGCAGCCCACACAGACTAGGGGCCTACGAGCAGTACTTC. Translation gives CASSPHRLGAYEQYF.

This clone was detected once. The V and J genes are TRBV4-1 and TRBJ2-1; D not certain. This CDR3 contains 11 residues. Looked up from germline, CDR1 is MGHRA and CDR2 is YSYEKL. V was shortened by 8 bases and J by 9 bases, with 11 bases between the two germline ends. CDR3 protein: CASAVLGEQFF. The CDR3 nucleotides are TGCGCCAGCGCGGTCTTAGGTGAGCAGTTCTTC.

The V call is TRBV30, the J call TRBJ2-7; 7 bases fit TRBD1. Germline trimming cut 0 bases from V and 7 bases from J; bases unmatched to any gene: 6. This CDR3 region has 13 residues. Germline values: CDR1 GTSNPN, CDR2 SVGIG (reference sequence). The CDR3 DNA reads TGTGCCTGGAGTGTACAGGGGTTGCGGGAGCAGTACTTC. It translates to CAWSVQGLREQYF.